This T cell receptor beta chain is drawn from a study of cytomegalovirus exposure and HLA in healthy donors. With 60 Vbeta and 13 Jbeta primers, the PCR was carried out. The method was immunoSEQ multiplex PCR; TCRdb's version includes in-frame clones alone and lacks a portion of them. The sample records approximately 190,000 clones, roughly 80% being singletons. The sequence derives from a middle-aged man in good health and CMV-seropositive. Sequenced material: PBMCs.

The CDR3 loop is CASSYPVHQPQHF. In DNA, the CDR3 is TGTGCCAGCAGTTACCCCGTTCATCAGCCCCAGCATTTT. This chain uses TRBV6-6 with TRBJ1-5; no clear D. Trimming shortened V by 2 bases and J by 5 bases, and 7 bases separated the two germline ends. In germline, CDR1 is MNHNY, CDR2 SVGAGI (reference sequence). This CDR3 has 13 residues.